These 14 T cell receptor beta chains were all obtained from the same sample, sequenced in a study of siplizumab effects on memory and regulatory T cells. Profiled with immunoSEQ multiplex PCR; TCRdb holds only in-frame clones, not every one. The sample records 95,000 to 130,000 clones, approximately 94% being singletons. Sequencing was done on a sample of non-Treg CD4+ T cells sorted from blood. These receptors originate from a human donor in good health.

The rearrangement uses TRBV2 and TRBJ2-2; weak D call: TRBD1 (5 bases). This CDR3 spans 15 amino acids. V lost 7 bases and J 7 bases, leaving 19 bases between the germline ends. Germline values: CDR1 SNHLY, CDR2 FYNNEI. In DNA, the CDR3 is TGTGCCAGCACTCGGACATCCACCACGAGCGGGGAGCTGTTTTTT. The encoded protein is CASTRTSTTSGELFF.

The CDR3 loop is CASSIDRGAGANVLTF. The DNA of the CDR3 is TGTGCCAGTAGTATAGATCGAGGGGCTGGGGCCAACGTCCTGACTTTC. The V and J genes are TRBV19 and TRBJ2-6; either TRBD1 or TRBD2 may fit D (5 bases each). V lost 0 bases, J lost 2 bases, and 8 bases lay in between. The CDR3 is 16 residues long. Germline V gene sequence: CDR1 LNHDA, CDR2 SQIVND (reference sequence). The full variable domain, completed using reference TRBV19 and TRBJ2-6, is DGGITQSPKYLFRKEGQNVTLSCEQNLNHDAMYWYRQDPGQGLRLIYYSQIVNDFQKGDIAEGYSVSREKKESFPLTVTSAQKNPTAFYLCASSIDRGAGANVLTFGAGSRLTVL.

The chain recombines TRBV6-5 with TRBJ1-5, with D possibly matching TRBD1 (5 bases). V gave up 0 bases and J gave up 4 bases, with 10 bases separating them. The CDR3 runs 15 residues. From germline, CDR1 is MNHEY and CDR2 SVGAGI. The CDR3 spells CASSYSKTANQPQHF. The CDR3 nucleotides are TGTGCCAGCAGTTACTCGAAGACAGCAAATCAGCCCCAGCATTTT.

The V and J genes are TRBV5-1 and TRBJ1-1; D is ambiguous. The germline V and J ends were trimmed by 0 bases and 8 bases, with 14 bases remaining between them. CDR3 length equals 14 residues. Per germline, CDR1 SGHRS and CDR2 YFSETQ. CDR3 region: CASSLEISPTEAFF. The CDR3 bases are TGCGCCAGCAGCTTGGAGATCTCCCCGACCGAAGCTTTCTTT.

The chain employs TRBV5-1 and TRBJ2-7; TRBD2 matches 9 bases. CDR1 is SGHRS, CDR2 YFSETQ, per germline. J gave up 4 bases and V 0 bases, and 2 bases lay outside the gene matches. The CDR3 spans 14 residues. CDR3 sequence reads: CASSLASGEYEQYF. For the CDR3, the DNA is TGCGCCAGCAGCTTGGCTAGCGGGGAATACGAGCAGTACTTC.

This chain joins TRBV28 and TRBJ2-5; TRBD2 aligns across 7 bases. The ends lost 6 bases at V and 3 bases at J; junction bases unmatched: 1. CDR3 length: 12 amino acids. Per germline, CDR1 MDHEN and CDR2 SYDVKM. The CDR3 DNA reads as TGTGCCAGCAGCGGGACTAAAGAGACCCAGTACTTC. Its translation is CASSGTKETQYF. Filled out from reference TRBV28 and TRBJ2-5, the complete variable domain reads DVKVTQSSRYLVKRTGEKVFLECVQDMDHENMFWYRQDPGLGLRLIYFSYDVKMKEKGDIPEGYSVSREKKERFSLILESASTNQTSMYLCASSGTKETQYFGPGTRLLVL.

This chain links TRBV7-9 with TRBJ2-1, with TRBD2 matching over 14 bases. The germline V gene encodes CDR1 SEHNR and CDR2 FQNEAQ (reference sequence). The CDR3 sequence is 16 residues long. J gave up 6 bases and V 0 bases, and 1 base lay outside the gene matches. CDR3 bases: TGTGCCAGCAGCTTAGCGGGACTAGCGGGAGCCAATGAGCAGTTCTTC. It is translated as CASSLAGLAGANEQFF.

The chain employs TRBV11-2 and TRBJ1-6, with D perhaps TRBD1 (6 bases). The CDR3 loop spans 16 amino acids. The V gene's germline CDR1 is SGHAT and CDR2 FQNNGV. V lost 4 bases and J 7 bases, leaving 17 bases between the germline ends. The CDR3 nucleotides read TGTGCCAGCAGCTCCTTCCCTGGACAGTTAAATTCACCCCTCCACTTT. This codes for CASSSFPGQLNSPLHF.

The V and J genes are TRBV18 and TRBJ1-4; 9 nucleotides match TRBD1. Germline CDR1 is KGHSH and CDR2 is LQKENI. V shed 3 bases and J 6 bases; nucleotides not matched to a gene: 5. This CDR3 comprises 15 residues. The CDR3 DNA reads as TGTGCCAGCTCACCTTGGACAGGGGTGGATGAAAAACTGTTTTTT. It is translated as CASSPWTGVDEKLFF.

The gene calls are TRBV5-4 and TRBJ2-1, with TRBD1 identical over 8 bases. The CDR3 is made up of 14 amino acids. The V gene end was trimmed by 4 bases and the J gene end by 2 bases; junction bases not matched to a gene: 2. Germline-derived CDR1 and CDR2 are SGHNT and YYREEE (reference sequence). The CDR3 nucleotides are TGTGCCAGCAGCCCGGACAGGGCCTACAATGAGCAGTTCTTC. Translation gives CASSPDRAYNEQFF.

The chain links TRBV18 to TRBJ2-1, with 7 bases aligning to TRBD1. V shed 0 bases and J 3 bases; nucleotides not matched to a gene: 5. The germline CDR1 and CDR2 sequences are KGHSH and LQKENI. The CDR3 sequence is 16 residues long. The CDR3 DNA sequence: TGTGCCAGCTCACCACCGAAAGGGGGCCGCTACAATGAGCAGTTCTTC. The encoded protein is CASSPPKGGRYNEQFF.

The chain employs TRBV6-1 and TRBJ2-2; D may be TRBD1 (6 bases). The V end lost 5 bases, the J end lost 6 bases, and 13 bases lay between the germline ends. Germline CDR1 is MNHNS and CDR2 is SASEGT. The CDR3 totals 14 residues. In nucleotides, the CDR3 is TGTGCCAGCAGTTCAACAGGGATCCCCGGGGAGCTGTTTTTT. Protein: CASSSTGIPGELFF.

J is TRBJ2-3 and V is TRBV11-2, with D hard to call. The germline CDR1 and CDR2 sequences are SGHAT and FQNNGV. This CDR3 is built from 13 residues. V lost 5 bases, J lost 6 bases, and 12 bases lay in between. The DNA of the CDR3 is TGTGCCAGCAGCCCCCACTTGATGGATACGCAGTATTTT. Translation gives CASSPHLMDTQYF. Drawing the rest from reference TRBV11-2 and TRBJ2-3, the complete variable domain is EAGVAQSPRYKIIEKRQSVAFWCNPISGHATLYWYQQILGQGPKLLIQFQNNGVVDDSQLPKDRFSAERLKGVDSTLKIQPAKLEDSAVYLCASSPHLMDTQYFGPGTRLTVL.

CDR3 bases: TGTGCCAGCAGGAGCGACAGGTCCGACGACGAGCAGTACTTC. Translating gives CASRSDRSDDEQYF. This chain joins TRBV11-1 and TRBJ2-7, with a tentative D call TRBD1 (6 bases). The CDR3 is 14 residues long. Trimming took 6 bases from V and 5 from J, leaving 17 bases between them. In germline, CDR1 is SGHAT, CDR2 FQDESV (reference sequence).